This T cell receptor (beta chain) was identified in a study of blood T cells in healthy people across ages. Findings of the study overall: TCR beta diversity per million T cells fell roughly linearly with age. It was not known whether donors were CMV positive (a possible confounder of expanded clonotype changes).

Alongside a J-beta primer mix, a sample-barcoded 5' primer served in a second PCR lasting roughly 7 to 11 cycles. All cDNA molecules were each tagged by a template-switch adaptor with 12 random nucleotides. TCRdb passed the 5' RACE reads through MiXCR, listing each CDR3 protein once. The sample carries over 1,300,000 distinct CDR3 sequences, almost 60% recorded once. The sample providers were healthy Caucasian people from Russia, aged about 6 to 90. The CDR3 runs to 15 residues. Germline V lookup: CDR1 SEHNR, CDR2 FQNEAQ (reference sequence). This clonotype has only a few counts. The antigen is not known.

This clonotype was obtained from a man younger than 30 in good health. The chain employs TRBV7-9 and TRBJ2-4; 9 bases are shared with TRBD1. The J call is doubtful: the DNA matches TRBJ2-7 better. Input material: blood. The CDR3 spells CASSPTGGGDYEQYF. DNA for the CDR3: TGTGCCAGCAGCCCTACAGGGGGCGGTGATTACGAGCAGTACTTC.